Following are 23 T cell receptor beta chains from one sample sequenced in a study of vaccination effects on CD4 cells after COVID-19. Their cognate antigens are unknown. Viral peptide pool expansion of antigen-specific CD4+ T cells preceded sequencing in the ViraFEST assay. Isolation of CD4+ T cells took place after about ten days of culture. Vaccinated recipients, who were negative for nucleocapsid antibodies, had no history of SARS-CoV-2 infection. Produced via immunoSEQ multiplex PCR; TCRdb's table is partial and in-frame only. The sample records approximately 74,000 clones, roughly 74% being singletons. The sequencing used CD4+ T cells from PBMCs cultured with HCoV-NL63 spike peptides, collected before COVID-19 vaccination. The origin of the receptors is a human donor who received a COVID-19 vaccine.

The chain links TRBV19 to TRBJ2-5, with TRBD2 identical over 9 bases. CDR1 and CDR2 (germline): LNHDA, SQIVND (reference sequence). Trimming at V came to 5 bases and at J to 4 bases, leaving 11 bases not matched to a gene. This CDR3 contains 16 residues. CDR3 sequence (DNA): TGTGCCAGTAGTCCCCTTAGCGGGGGCCGGGGAGAGACCCAGTACTTC. This sequence encodes CASSPLSGGRGETQYF.

CDR3 bases: TGTGCCAGCAGTCCCCCAGGGGCAACTGAAGCTTTCTTT. This sequence encodes CASSPPGATEAFF. The chain has TRBV6-5 and TRBJ1-1; TRBD1 is a possible D gene (6 bases). This CDR3 has 13 residues. From germline, CDR1 is MNHEY and CDR2 SVGAGI. V lost 5 bases and J lost 5, with 12 bases in between.

The genes are TRBV12-3 or TRBV12-4 and TRBJ1-3, with 8 positions matching TRBD1. The CDR3 runs to 13 residues. Germline trimming cut 6 bases from V and 3 bases from J; bases unmatched to any gene: 1. CDR3 nucleotide sequence: TGTGCCAGCAGGACAGGGGTTGGAAACACCATATATTTT. This codes for CASRTGVGNTIYF.

The chain uses TRBV7-3 and TRBJ2-1; 11 positions match TRBD2. CDR1 and CDR2 from the germline V gene are SGHTA and FQGTGA. The V and J ends lost 5 bases and 8 bases, in that order; junction bases with no gene match: 5. There are 14 residues in the CDR3. The CDR3 reads CASSSSGGADEQFF. The CDR3 DNA sequence: TGTGCCAGCAGCAGTAGCGGGGGGGCAGATGAGCAGTTCTTC. The variable domain in full, completed from reference TRBV7-3 and TRBJ2-1, reads GAGVSQTPSNKVTEKGKYVELRCDPISGHTALYWYRQSLGQGPEFLIYFQGTGAADDSGLPNDRFFAVRPEGSVSTLKIQRTERGDSAVYLCASSSSGGADEQFFGPGTRLTVL.

The chain combines TRBV7-8 with TRBJ2-1; 9 nucleotides agree with TRBD1. The ends lost 5 bases at V and 10 bases at J; junction bases unmatched: 6. Germline values: CDR1 SGHVS, CDR2 FQNEAQ. The CDR3 extends over 13 amino acids. In DNA form, the CDR3 reads TGTGCCAGCAGCCGGGACAGGGTAGGGGAGCAGTTCTTC. As protein: CASSRDRVGEQFF.

CDR3 protein: CASSQEPGYYGYTF. The CDR3 nucleotides are TGTGCCAGCAGCCAAGAACCGGGCTACTATGGCTACACCTTC. The genes are TRBV14 and TRBJ1-2; D call uncertain. Germline CDR1 SGHDN, CDR2 FVKESK. CDR3 length: 14 residues. Between the trimmed V and J ends, which lost 0 bases and 3 bases, there was a span of 8 bases.

The gene calls are TRBV18 and TRBJ1-5, with 7 bases lining up with TRBD1. V lost 3 bases, J lost 4 bases, and 6 bases stayed unmatched. There are 15 residues in the CDR3. The V gene's germline CDR1 is KGHSH and CDR2 LQKENI. DNA for the CDR3: TGTGCCAGCTCACCGGCGGGACAGACAAATCAGCCCCAGCATTTT. It is translated as CASSPAGQTNQPQHF.

The V and J genes are TRBV2 and TRBJ2-2; D unclear. V dropped 3 bases and J dropped 3 bases, with 2 bases sitting between them. The CDR3 totals 12 residues. Germline loops: CDR1 SNHLY, CDR2 FYNNEI. DNA of the CDR3: TGTGCCAGCAGTGATTACACCGGGGAGCTGTTTTTT. Encoded protein: CASSDYTGELFF.

The V and J genes are TRBV4-2 and TRBJ2-2; TRBD2 matches at 7 bases. In germline, CDR1 is LGHNA, CDR2 YNFKEQ. V shed 1 base and J 8 bases; nucleotides not matched to a gene: 13. This CDR3 contains 17 residues. The CDR3 bases are TGTGCCAGCAGCCAAGGGGGACTACTTCGGGGGAGAGGGGAGCTGTTTTTT. Its protein product is CASSQGGLLRGRGELFF.

This clone was observed a single time. V usage is TRBV12-3 or TRBV12-4 and J usage is TRBJ2-2; no definite D call. The CDR3 runs 13 residues. V was clipped by 6 bases and J by 4 bases, with 9 bases between them. In nucleotides, the CDR3 is TGTGCCAGCAGGAGACCAGCCACCGGGGAGCTGTTTTTT. It translates to CASRRPATGELFF.

This clone appeared a single time. The V and J genes are TRBV6-5 and TRBJ1-6; TRBD1 might be the D (5 bases). V was shortened by 2 bases and J by 9 bases, with 14 bases between the two germline ends. From germline, CDR1 is MNHEY and CDR2 SVGAGI. This CDR3 region has 15 residues. CDR3 nucleotides: TGTGCCAGCAGTTACCCTCTCGGGGGTAGTTCACCCCTCCACTTT. The encoded protein is CASSYPLGGSSPLHF.

This sequence joins TRBV5-1 and TRBJ2-3, with D perhaps TRBD2 (6 bases). CDR3 length: 16 amino acids. V was cut by 0 bases and J by 4 bases, with 15 bases left in between. Germline V gene sequence: CDR1 SGHRS, CDR2 YFSETQ. The CDR3 DNA reads as TGCGCCAGCAGCTTGGGTCCAGGTTCGGGAGCAGATACGCAGTATTTT. This translates into CASSLGPGSGADTQYF.

The chain joins TRBV3-1 (or the pseudogene TRBV3-2) to TRBJ2-2, with 9 nucleotides matching TRBD2. Germline V gene lookup returns CDR1 LGHDT and CDR2 YNNKEL (reference sequence). This CDR3 contains 20 residues. The ends lost 0 bases at V and 0 bases at J; junction bases unmatched: 11. The chain's CDR3 is CASSQDRSGGTKPNTGELFF. The CDR3 coding sequence is TGTGCCAGCAGCCAAGATCGGAGCGGGGGGACCAAACCGAACACCGGGGAGCTGTTTTTT.

The V gene is TRBV28, the J gene TRBJ1-1; D call uncertain. The CDR3 extends over 11 amino acids. Germline V gene data show CDR1 as MDHEN and CDR2 as SYDVKM. V gave up 6 bases and J gave up 5 bases, with 7 bases separating them. The CDR3 is CASSLGTEAFF. CDR3 DNA sequence: TGTGCCAGCAGCCTTGGGACTGAAGCTTTCTTT. The full variable domain, rest sourced from reference TRBV28 and TRBJ1-1, is DVKVTQSSRYLVKRTGEKVFLECVQDMDHENMFWYRQDPGLGLRLIYFSYDVKMKEKGDIPEGYSVSREKKERFSLILESASTNQTSMYLCASSLGTEAFFGQGTRLTVV.

The V call is TRBV5-8, the J call TRBJ1-5, with D possibly matching TRBD1 (5 bases). V was cut by 2 bases and J by 11 bases, with 17 bases left in between. The CDR3 loop spans 14 amino acids. Germline V CDR1 and CDR2: SGHTS, YDEGEE. The CDR3, as DNA: TGTGCCAGCAGCTTTATCTCCCGGGGGGTAGCCCAGCATTTT. It translates to CASSFISRGVAQHF.

The genes are TRBV24-1 and TRBJ2-1; no definite D call. Trimming shortened V by 3 bases and J by 2 bases, and 13 bases separated the two germline ends. There are 16 residues in the CDR3. Germline CDR1 reads KGHDR; CDR2 reads SFDVKD. CDR3 region: CATSDAGSPTYNEQFF. CDR3 nucleotide sequence: TGTGCCACCAGTGATGCCGGGTCCCCCACCTACAATGAGCAGTTCTTC.

The V gene is TRBV4-1, the J gene TRBJ2-3, with 8 bases aligning to TRBD1. The length of the CDR3 is 16 residues. The J segment lost 4 bases and the V segment lost 4 bases, leaving 10 bases of the junction unmatched. CDR1 is MGHRA, CDR2 YSYEKL, per germline. CDR3 sequence (DNA): TGCGCCAGCAGCCGAATCCAGGGGGCGCTTTCAGATACGCAGTATTTT. Amino acid sequence: CASSRIQGALSDTQYF.

This chain uses TRBV11-2 with TRBJ1-2; TRBD1 might be the D (6 bases). Germline CDR1 and CDR2: SGHAT and FQNNGV. V was clipped by 1 base and J by 4 bases, with 16 bases between them. The CDR3 length is 16 residues. CDR3 DNA: TGTGCCAGCAGCTTAGTAGGTCGACAGGCGGGCTATGGCTACACCTTC. Residues: CASSLVGRQAGYGYTF.

The chain recombines TRBV24-1 with TRBJ2-1, with D perhaps being TRBD1 or TRBD2 (5 bases each). This CDR3 has 16 residues. The germline CDR1 and CDR2 sequences are KGHDR and SFDVKD. Trimming left V 4 bases short and J 1 base short, with 13 bases between. The CDR3 here is CATSDVAGGSYNEQFF. DNA for the CDR3: TGTGCCACCAGTGACGTCGCTGGGGGTTCCTACAATGAGCAGTTCTTC.

CDR3 nucleotide sequence: TGCGCCAGCAGCTTGGCCACTAGCGGAGACACAGATACGCAGTATTTT. Its protein is CASSLATSGDTDTQYF. The chain combines TRBV5-1 with TRBJ2-3; 8 bases are a match to TRBD2. Germline V gives CDR1 SGHRS, CDR2 YFSETQ. V trimming: 0 bases; J trimming: 2 bases; junction bases outside the gene matches: 5. There are 16 residues in the CDR3.

This sequence joins TRBV7-9 and TRBJ1-6; TRBD1 might be the D (5 bases). The CDR3 covers 15 residues. V lost 2 bases to trimming and J lost 6 bases, with 11 bases between them. CDR1 is SEHNR and CDR2 is FQNEAQ in the germline V gene (reference sequence). In nucleotides, the CDR3 is TGTGCCAGCAGCTTACAGGGAGTAGGTAATTCACCCCTCCACTTT. Its protein is CASSLQGVGNSPLHF.

This chain connects TRBV9 to TRBJ1-2; 9 bases line up with TRBD1. V gave up 4 bases and J gave up 9 bases; unmatched junction bases: 10. The CDR3 is 14 residues long. Germline V gives CDR1 SGDLS, CDR2 YYNGEE. CDR3 nucleotides: TGTGCCAGCAGCCTCGGGACAGGGTCGAGTAGCTACACCTTC. Translation gives CASSLGTGSSSYTF.

The chain has TRBV3-1 (or the pseudogene TRBV3-2) and TRBJ1-4; TRBD1 matches at 8 bases. The CDR3 is made up of 15 amino acids. Germline lookup yields CDR1 LGHDT and CDR2 YNNKEL (reference sequence). The J segment lost 6 bases and the V segment lost 1 base, leaving 4 bases of the junction unmatched. CDR3 residues: CASSQGTGGDEKLFF. The CDR3 coding sequence is TGTGCCAGCAGCCAAGGAACAGGGGGTGATGAAAAACTGTTTTTT.